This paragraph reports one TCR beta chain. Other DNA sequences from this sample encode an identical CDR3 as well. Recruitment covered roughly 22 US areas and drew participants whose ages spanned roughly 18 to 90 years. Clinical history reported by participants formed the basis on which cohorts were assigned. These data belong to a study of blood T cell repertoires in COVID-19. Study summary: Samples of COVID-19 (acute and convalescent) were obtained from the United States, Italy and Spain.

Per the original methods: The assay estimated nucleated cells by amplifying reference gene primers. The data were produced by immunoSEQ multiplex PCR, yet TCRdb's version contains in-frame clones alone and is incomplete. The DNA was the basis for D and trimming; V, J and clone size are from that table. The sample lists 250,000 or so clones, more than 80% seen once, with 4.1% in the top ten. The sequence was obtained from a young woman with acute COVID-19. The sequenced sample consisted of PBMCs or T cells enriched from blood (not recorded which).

The CDR3 is CASSAGQGAGKLAKNIQYF. CDR3 nucleotide sequence: TGCGCCAGCAGCGCAGGACAGGGCGCGGGTAAATTAGCCAAAAACATTCAGTACTTC. The chain employs TRBV5-1 and TRBJ2-4; TRBD1 agrees at 8 bases. J was trimmed by 0 bases and V by 4 bases; bases with no gene match: 15. There are 19 residues in the CDR3. From germline, CDR1 is SGHRS and CDR2 YFSETQ.